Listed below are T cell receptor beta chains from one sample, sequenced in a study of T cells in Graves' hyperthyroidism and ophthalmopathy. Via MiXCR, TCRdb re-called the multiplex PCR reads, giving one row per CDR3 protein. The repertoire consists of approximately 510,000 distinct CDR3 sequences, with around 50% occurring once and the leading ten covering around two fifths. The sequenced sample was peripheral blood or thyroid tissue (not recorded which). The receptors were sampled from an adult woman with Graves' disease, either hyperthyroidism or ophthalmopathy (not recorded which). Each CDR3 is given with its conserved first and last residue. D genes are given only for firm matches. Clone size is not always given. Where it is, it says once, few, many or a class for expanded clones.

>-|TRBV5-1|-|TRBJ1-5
CASSVSGVGGEAQHF
TGCGCCAGCAGCGTCTCGGGGGTTGGGGGGGAAGCCCAGCATTTT
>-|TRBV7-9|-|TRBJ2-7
CASSQQDVNYEQYF
TGTGCCAGCAGCCAACAGGACGTGAACTACGAGCAGTACTTC
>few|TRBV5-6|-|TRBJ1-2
CASSPGRDGYTF
TGTGCCAGCAGCCCAGGCCGTGACGGCTACACCTTC
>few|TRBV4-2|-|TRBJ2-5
CASSRQGGRETQYF
TGTGCCAGCAGTCGACAAGGGGGGCGAGAGACCCAGTACTTC
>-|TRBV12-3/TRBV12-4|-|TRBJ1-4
CASSLRVGNNEKLFF
TGTGCCAGCAGTTTACGAGTGGGGAATAATGAAAAACTGTTTTTT
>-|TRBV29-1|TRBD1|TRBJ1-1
CSVEDRDSGAFF
TGCAGCGTTGAAGACAGGGACAGTGGGGCTTTCTTT
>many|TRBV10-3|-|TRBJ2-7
CAISVGRYEQYF
TGTGCCATCAGTGTGGGGAGGTACGAGCAGTACTTC
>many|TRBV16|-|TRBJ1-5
CASSQSSGLNQPQHF
TGTGCCAGCAGCCAATCCTCCGGTTTGAATCAGCCCCAGCATTTT
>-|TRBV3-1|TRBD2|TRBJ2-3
CASESGGKSTDTQYF
TGTGCCAGCGAATCGGGGGGGAAAAGCACAGATACGCAGTATTTT
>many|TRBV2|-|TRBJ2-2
CASSDEGSGASRRENTGELFF
TGTGCCAGCAGTGACGAGGGATCGGGAGCTAGCCGCCGGGAGAATACCGGGGAGCTGTTTTTT
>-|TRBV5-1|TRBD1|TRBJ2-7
CASRPPWGQGNEQYF
TGCGCCAGCAGGCCTCCCTGGGGACAGGGCAACGAGCAGTACTTC
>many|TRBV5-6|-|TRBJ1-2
CASSSRGAGFGYTF
TGTGCCAGCAGCTCCCGGGGAGCAGGGTTTGGCTACACCTTC
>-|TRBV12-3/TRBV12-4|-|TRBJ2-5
CASSYGGGSQETQYF
TGTGCCAGCAGTTACGGTGGGGGGTCGCAAGAGACCCAGTACTTC
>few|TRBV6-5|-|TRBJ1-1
CASRTAGWGAGAFF
TGTGCCAGCAGGACCGCGGGGTGGGGTGCTGGTGCTTTCTTT
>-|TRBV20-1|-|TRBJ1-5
CSARGVGFYQPQHF
TGCAGTGCTCGCGGGGTAGGGTTCTATCAGCCCCAGCATTTT
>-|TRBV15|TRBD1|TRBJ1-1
CATSRSIGTANTEAFF
TGTGCCACCAGCAGGAGTATCGGGACAGCGAACACTGAAGCTTTCTTT
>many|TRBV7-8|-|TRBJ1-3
CASSLAEGGNTIYF
TGTGCCAGCAGCTTAGCGGAGGGAGGAAACACCATATATTTT
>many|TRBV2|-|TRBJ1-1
CASRPTGMNTEAFF
TGTGCCAGCAGGCCAACAGGGATGAACACTGAAGCTTTCTTT
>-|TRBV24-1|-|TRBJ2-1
CATTRSRSYNEQFF
TGTGCCACCACCAGGAGTCGGTCCTACAATGAGCAGTTCTTC
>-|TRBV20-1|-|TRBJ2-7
CSAESRSAPYEQYF
TGCAGTGCAGAATCACGGTCAGCTCCCTACGAGCAGTACTTC
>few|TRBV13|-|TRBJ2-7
CASSYREDYEQYF
TGTGCCAGCAGTTACCGGGAAGACTACGAGCAGTACTTC
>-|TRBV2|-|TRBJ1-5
CASRTDPGGNQPQHF
TGTGCCAGCAGAACCGACCCCGGGGGCAATCAGCCCCAGCATTTT
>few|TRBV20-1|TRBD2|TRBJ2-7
CSARAVPGLAGATYEQYF
TGCAGTGCTAGAGCGGTTCCGGGACTAGCGGGTGCGACCTACGAGCAGTACTTC
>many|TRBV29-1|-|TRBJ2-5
CSVFSGETQYF
TGCAGCGTTTTTAGCGGAGAGACCCAGTACTTC
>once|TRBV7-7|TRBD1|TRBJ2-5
CASSYGTGMQETQYF
TGTGCTAGCAGTTATGGGACAGGGATGCAAGAGACCCAGTACTTC
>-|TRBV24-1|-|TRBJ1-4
CATSGRDGDHVFF
TGTGCCACCAGTGGGCGAGACGGTGATCATGTGTTTTTT
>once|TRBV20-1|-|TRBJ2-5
CSARGRDLSRETQYF
TGCAGTGCTAGAGGGCGGGACCTTTCAAGAGAGACCCAGTACTTC
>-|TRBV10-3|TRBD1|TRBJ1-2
CASSPTGASNYGYTF
TGTGCCAGCAGTCCCACAGGGGCATCTAACTATGGCTACACCTTC
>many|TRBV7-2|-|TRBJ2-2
CASSLGLQTGELFF
TGTGCCAGCAGCCTTGGACTTCAAACCGGGGAGCTGTTTTTT
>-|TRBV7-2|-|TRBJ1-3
CASTKTGDRTSGNTIYF
TGTGCCAGCACCAAAACGGGTGACAGGACATCAGGAAACACCATATATTTT
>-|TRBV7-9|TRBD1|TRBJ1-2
CASSYGTARAGYTF
TGTGCCAGCAGCTATGGGACAGCTCGAGCGGGCTACACCTTC
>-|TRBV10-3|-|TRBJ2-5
CASSYTQVSGETQYF
TGTGCCAGCAGTTACACGCAGGTTTCGGGGGAGACCCAGTACTTC
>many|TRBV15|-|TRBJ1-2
CATSREGYGYTF
TGTGCCACCAGCAGAGAAGGCTATGGCTACACCTTC
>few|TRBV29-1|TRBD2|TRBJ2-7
CSVEGGFYEQYF
TGCAGCGTTGAGGGGGGGTTTTACGAGCAGTACTTC